This TCR beta chain was obtained from a study of persistence of HIV-infected CD4 T cells (dated by TCRdb to between 2020 and 2021). For context, the study as a whole: Suppressive ART had been received by participants for a median of about eight years. Apart from a couple of participants who underwent leukapheresis at a single time point, peripheral blood samples of up to roughly 180 mL were collected from participants at multiple time points. Anti-CD3/anti-CD28 stimulation activated a higher proportion of cells, with a lower memory fraction, than antigen stimulation. CMV- and HIV-1 Gag-responding CD4+ T cells were isolated from ART-treated individuals so that antigen-driven clonal expansion of HIV-1-infected cells could be examined. The clonality of all cells in each sorted population was assessed by TCRbeta sequencing, whereas the clonality of infected cells was assessed by proviral sequencing. For the TCR cluster analysis across participants, roughly 8 participants were included for CMV and more than 5 participants for Gag. Here is what the overall study found, with its caveats: Degenerate expanded CDR3beta sequences were enriched in antigen-responding cells, suggesting convergent selection of CD4+ responses to CMV and Gag. A correlation was observed between TCR oligoclonality and proviral oligoclonality within the same sorted populations. Bulk TCR analyses could not be restricted to the rare CMV-responding cells that actually carried HIV-1 proviruses. TCRbeta richness in CMV- and Gag-responding cells was significantly lower than in anti-CD3/anti-CD28-responding cells; CMV-responding cells had higher oligoclonality than CD3/CD28-stimulated and Gag-responding cells. The study involved few individuals and tested only a limited range of antigens.

The germline V gene (reference sequence) gives CDR1 as DFQATT and CDR2 as SNEGSKA. V and J are truncated by 3 bases and 5 bases respectively, leaving an intervening sequence of 14 bases. The CDR3 measures 14 amino acids from cysteine to phenylalanine. Only CDR3 DNA is held: 42 bases, read in frame from base 1. As concerns this clone: The antigen this receptor binds is unknown. No clone much larger than this one lies a single base away; base qualities are absent.

The immunoSEQ hsTCRB assay version 4, run in survey mode, was used to sequence TCRbeta repertoires from genomic DNA. For TCRbeta sequencing, genomic DNA was diluted to about 10 ng/uL, with up to 1 ug used per sample. The source study handled its data this way. Analysis of the TCRbeta data was done in ImmunoSeq Analyzer 3.0, and diversity was computed on productive nucleotide rearrangements. Using the Immunarch R package, the improved Chao index served to estimate lower-bound TCR diversity and the Gini coefficient served to estimate clonality. Different nucleotide rearrangements encoding the same CDR3beta amino acid sequence were counted as distinct clonotypes. TCRbeta sequences significantly enriched in antigen-responding cells relative to anti-CD3/anti-CD28-activated cells were identified by differential abundance analysis. GLIPH2 clustered TCRs by predicted peptide-MHC specificity, both within individual participants and across merged participant data sets. Imported from immuneACCESS, the table was reduced by TCRdb to in-frame sequences with V and J called. These copies leave out some clones; in studies compared against another copy, an unresolved V gene accounts for under half, and the cause of the remainder is not known. V, J and clone size were drawn from that table, and D and trimming were deduced from the DNA. This sample gives 35,000 to 40,000 clones in total; roughly 86% of them show up just once. 1.3% of the sample is in the top ten clones.

Taken with the paper, the label for treatment or condition translates to: suppressive antiretroviral therapy. As a nonspecific positive control representing the CD4+ T cell repertoire, cells were stimulated with anti-CD3/anti-CD28 magnetic beads. Responding CD4+ T cells were sorted by upregulation of both CD40 ligand and CD69. Participants were HIV-1-infected adults who started suppressive ART during chronic infection. Plasma HIV-1 RNA had been undetectable (below 50 copies/mL) in participants for at least 4 years. To be included, participants needed a CD4+ T cell count above 400 cells/uL and a positive CMV serology. Before stimulation, PBMCs were isolated using density centrifugation and then depleted of CD8+ T cells. For under 20 hours, the CD8-depleted PBMCs were stimulated with anti-CD28/CD49d costimulation, a CD40-blocking antibody, and enfuvirtide to prevent new infections. Cell sorting was done on a Beckman Coulter MoFlo Legacy or XDP sorter, and dead cells were excluded with propidium iodide. The QIAamp DNA Mini Kit was used for genomic DNA extraction from samples above one million cells, and the Quick-DNA Microprep Kit was used otherwise.

The chain employs TRBV20-1 and TRBJ1-5; TRBD1 is perhaps the D gene, given 5 matching bases. The source material was CD4+ T cells sorted from PBMCs after approximately 19-hour stimulation, sampled from a patient who received antiretroviral therapy. Per the publication, the cell subset or site label means: CD40L+CD69+ CD4 T cells responding to anti-CD3/anti-CD28 beads, representing the overall repertoire. The source is an adult man with HIV who was CMV-seropositive. The CDR3 region reads CSASLLLGDQPQHF. The bases are TGCAGTGCTAGTCTTTTGTTGGGGGATCAGCCCCAGCATTTT.